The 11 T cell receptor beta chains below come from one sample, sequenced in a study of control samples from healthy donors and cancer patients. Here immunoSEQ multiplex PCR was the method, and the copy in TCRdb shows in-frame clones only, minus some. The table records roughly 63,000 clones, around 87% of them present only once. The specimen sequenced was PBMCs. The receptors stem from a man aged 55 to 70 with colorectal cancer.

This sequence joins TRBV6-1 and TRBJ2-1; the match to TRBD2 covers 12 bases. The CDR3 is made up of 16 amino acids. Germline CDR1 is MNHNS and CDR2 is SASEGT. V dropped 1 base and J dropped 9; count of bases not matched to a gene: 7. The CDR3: CASSEGTSGVEGEQFF. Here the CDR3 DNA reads TGTGCCAGCAGTGAAGGGACTAGCGGGGTAGAGGGTGAGCAGTTCTTC.

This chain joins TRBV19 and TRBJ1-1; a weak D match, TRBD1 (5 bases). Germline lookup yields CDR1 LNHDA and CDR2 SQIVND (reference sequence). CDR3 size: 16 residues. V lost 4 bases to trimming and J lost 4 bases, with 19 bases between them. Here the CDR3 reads CASSSQLGHSGTEAFF. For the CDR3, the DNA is TGTGCCAGTAGTAGCCAACTTGGACACTCGGGCACTGAAGCTTTCTTT.

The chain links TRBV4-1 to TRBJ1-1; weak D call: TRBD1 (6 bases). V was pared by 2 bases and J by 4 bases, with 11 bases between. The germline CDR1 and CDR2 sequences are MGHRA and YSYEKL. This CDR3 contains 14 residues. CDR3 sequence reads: CASSQNRVPTEAFF. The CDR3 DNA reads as TGCGCCAGCAGCCAAAACAGGGTCCCCACTGAAGCTTTCTTT.

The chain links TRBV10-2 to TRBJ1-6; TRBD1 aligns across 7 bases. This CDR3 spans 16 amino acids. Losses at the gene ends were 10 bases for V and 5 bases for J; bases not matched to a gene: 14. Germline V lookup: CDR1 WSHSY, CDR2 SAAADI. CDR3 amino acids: CATRGQPKSNNSPLHF. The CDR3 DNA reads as TGCGCCACCCGGGGACAGCCAAAGTCCAATAATTCACCCCTCCACTTT.

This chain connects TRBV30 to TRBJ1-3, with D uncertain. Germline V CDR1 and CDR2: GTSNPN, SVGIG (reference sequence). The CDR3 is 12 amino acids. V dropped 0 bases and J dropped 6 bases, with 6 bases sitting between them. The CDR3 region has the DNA TGTGCCTGGAGTGTTTGGGTAAACACCATATATTTT. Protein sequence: CAWSVWVNTIYF.

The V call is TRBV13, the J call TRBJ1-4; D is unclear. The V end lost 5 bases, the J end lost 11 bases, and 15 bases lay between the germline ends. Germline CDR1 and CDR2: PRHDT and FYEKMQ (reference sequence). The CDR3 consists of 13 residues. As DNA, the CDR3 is TGTGCCAGCAGCCCGCCTATTGGGAGGAAACTGTTTTTT. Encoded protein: CASSPPIGRKLFF.

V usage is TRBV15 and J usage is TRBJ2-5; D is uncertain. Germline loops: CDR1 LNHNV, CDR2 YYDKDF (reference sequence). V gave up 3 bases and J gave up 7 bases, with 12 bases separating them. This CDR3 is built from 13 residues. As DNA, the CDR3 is TGTGCCACCAGCAGCGACAAATATCGGACCCAGTACTTC. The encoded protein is CATSSDKYRTQYF.

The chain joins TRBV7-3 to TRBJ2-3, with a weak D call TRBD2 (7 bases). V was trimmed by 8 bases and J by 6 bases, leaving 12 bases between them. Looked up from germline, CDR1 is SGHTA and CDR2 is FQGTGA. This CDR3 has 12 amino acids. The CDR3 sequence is CASAGAGDTQYF. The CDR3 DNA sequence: TGTGCCAGCGCGGGGGCCGGGGATACGCAGTATTTT.

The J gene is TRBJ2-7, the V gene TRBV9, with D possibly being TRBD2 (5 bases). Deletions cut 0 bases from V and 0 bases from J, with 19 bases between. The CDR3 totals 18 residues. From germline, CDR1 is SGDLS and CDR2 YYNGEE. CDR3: CASSVDLALPGSSYEQYF. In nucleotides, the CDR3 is TGTGCCAGCAGCGTAGACCTCGCCCTTCCGGGGAGCTCCTACGAGCAGTACTTC.

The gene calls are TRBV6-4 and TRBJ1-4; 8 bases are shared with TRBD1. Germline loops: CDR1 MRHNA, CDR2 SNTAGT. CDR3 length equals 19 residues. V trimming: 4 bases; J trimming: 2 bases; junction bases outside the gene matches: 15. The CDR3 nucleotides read TGTGCCAGCAGTGGCCGGGACAGGACCCCCGGGGGGACTAATGAAAAACTGTTTTTT. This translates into CASSGRDRTPGGTNEKLFF.

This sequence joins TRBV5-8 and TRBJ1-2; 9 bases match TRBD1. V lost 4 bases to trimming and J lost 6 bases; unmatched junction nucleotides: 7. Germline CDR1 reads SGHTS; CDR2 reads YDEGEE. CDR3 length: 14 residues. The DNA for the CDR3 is TGTGCCAGCAGCCCCGGGACAGGGTCTGATGGCTACACCTTC. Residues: CASSPGTGSDGYTF.